This record concerns one T cell receptor beta chain sequence. The target antigen is unknown. Some clones are missing from TCRdb's copy, which holds only in-frame ones; the method was immunoSEQ multiplex PCR. The sample has tens of thousands of clones, just over 90% seen once; the top ten hold less than 2.5%. This record belongs to a study of OX40 agonist ivuxolimab in advanced cancers. Study-level background: Ivuxolimab, an agonist antibody against OX40 (CD134), was given to patients. Patients with hepatocellular carcinoma, melanoma, renal cell or head and neck cancer made up the dose-escalation patients. Points from the study as a whole: Among the lowest peripheral clonal expansion occurred in 0.1-3.0 mg/kg partial responders. Low normalized T-cell clonal expansion was also seen in some nonresponders.

This CDR3 contains 15 residues. Between the trimmed V and J ends, which lost 7 bases and 3 bases, there was a span of 16 bases. Per the germline V gene, CDR1 is LNHDA and CDR2 is SQIVND (reference sequence). This receptor was identified in an adult with an advanced solid tumor such as melanoma, head and neck, liver or kidney cancer. The sample was CD4+ or CD8+ T cells sorted from blood, taken in a trial of the OX40 agonist ivuxolimab. This chain uses TRBV19 with TRBJ1-5; D may be TRBD1 (5 bases). The CDR3 bases are TGTGCCAGTATCCCAGGGACGGACTACAATCAGCCCCAGCATTTT. Encoded protein: CASIPGTDYNQPQHF.